This TCR beta chain appears in the sequencing data of a study of glioma-infiltrating T cells after dendritic cell vaccination. The CDR3 extends over 12 amino acids. The germline V gene has CDR1 MDHEN and CDR2 SYDVKM. The V end was cut by 2 bases, the J end by 6 bases, with 6 bases between. TCRB CDR3 was amplified from 2 ug genomic DNA or less. The PCR used 60 V beta and 13 J beta primers. Libraries were prepared by immunoSEQ multiplex PCR; TCRdb keeps only in-frame clonotypes and omits some of them. The sample lists over 70,000 clones, over 75% seen once, with under 2.5% in the top ten. General observations from the study: Survival was not directly related to TCR clonality in these patients.

As for this clone: The antigen remains unidentified.

The sequencing here drew on blood, taken before dendritic cell vaccination. This sequence originates from a human donor with glioblastoma. The rearrangement uses TRBV28 and TRBJ2-3; D uncertain. The chain's CDR3 is CASSLGGDTQYF. In nucleotides, the CDR3 is TGTGCCAGCAGTTTAGGCGGTGATACGCAGTATTTT.